This TCR beta chain was identified during a study of blood T cells in healthy people across ages. A second about 7 to 12 cycle PCR used barcoded and J-beta primers. TCRdb analysed the 5' RACE reads with MiXCR anew, one entry per CDR3 protein. The table records under 1,100,000 distinct CDR3 sequences, less than 25% of them present only once. This clonotype has a handful of counts. In germline, CDR1 is SGHTA, CDR2 FQGNSA. The CDR3 has 13 residues. J lost 5 bases, V lost 8 bases, and 8 bases had no gene match. The same data also went into a second study, on T cells of mothers and their children.

The sequencing input was blood. The chain uses TRBV7-2 and TRBJ2-5; 7 positions agree with TRBD1. The origin of this receptor is a girl aged 2 to 9 in good health. CDR3 in amino acids: CASGAQGIETQYF. CDR3 DNA sequence: TGTGCCAGCGGGGCACAGGGGATTGAGACCCAGTACTTC.